The 8 T cell receptor beta chains below were found in one sample sequenced in a study of T cells in Graves' hyperthyroidism and ophthalmopathy. It was RNA transcripts that yielded the amplified TCR beta CDR3 regions. An initial round of RT-PCR targeting the TCR CDR3 relied on the HTBI primer set. Each CDR3 protein is one row after TCRdb ran MiXCR on the multiplex PCR reads. The data contain a few hundred thousand distinct CDR3 sequences, 21% of them singletons. The sample consisted of blood. These receptors all come from a woman between 45 and 65 years old with Graves' hyperthyroidism.

This clonotype showed up many times. The V call is TRBV12-3 or TRBV12-4, the J call TRBJ2-5; D is uncertain. The CDR3 is 14 residues long. Trimming shortened V by 6 bases and J by 4 bases, and 15 bases separated the two germline ends. CDR3 DNA sequence: TGTGCCAGCAGGCCACAAGGGATTGGAGAGACCCAGTACTTC. It encodes CASRPQGIGETQYF.

This clonotype was seen repeatedly, ten times or more. The chain employs TRBV7-2 and TRBJ2-3; maybe TRBD2 (5 bases). The CDR3 extends over 16 amino acids. With 2 bases removed from V and 1 base from J, the gap between germline ends came to 13 bases. Germline V lookup: CDR1 SGHTA, CDR2 FQGNSA. The CDR3 reads CASSLSGWGGTDTQYF. CDR3 sequence (DNA): TGTGCCAGCAGCTTATCGGGATGGGGTGGCACAGATACGCAGTATTTT.

This clonotype has a count of ten or more. V is TRBV5-1 and J is TRBJ1-5, with a tentative D call TRBD1 (6 bases). V was clipped by 5 bases and J by 7 bases, with 19 bases between them. This CDR3 spans 15 amino acids. Germline V CDR1 and CDR2: SGHRS, YFSETQ. CDR3 coding DNA: TGCGCCAGCAGTCTCCTTGGGGGCGAGGGACAGCCCCAGCATTTT. Its protein is CASSLLGGEGQPQHF.

V gene TRBV24-1 combines with J gene TRBJ2-4; 8 bases agree with TRBD1. After removal of 4 bases from V and 9 bases from J, the junction contained 10 bases not matched to a gene. The germline V gene has CDR1 KGHDR and CDR2 SFDVKD. This CDR3 has 15 residues. Here the CDR3 reads CATSDYGQGKGIQYF. CDR3 coding DNA: TGTGCCACCAGTGACTACGGACAGGGAAAAGGCATTCAGTACTTC.

The V gene is TRBV3-1, the J gene TRBJ2-7, with TRBD2 matching over 10 bases. Unmatched junction bases numbered 2, after V lost 1 base and J lost 2 bases. Germline V lookup: CDR1 LGHDT, CDR2 YNNKEL (reference sequence). This CDR3 spans 15 amino acids. The CDR3 here is CASSQGTSGAYEQYF. The DNA of the CDR3 is TGTGCCAGCAGCCAAGGGACTAGCGGCGCCTACGAGCAGTACTTC.

The gene calls are TRBV27 and TRBJ2-7; 8 nucleotides match TRBD1. V shed 7 bases and J 2 bases; nucleotides not matched to a gene: 7. Germline CDR1 MNHEY, CDR2 SMNVEV (reference sequence). The CDR3 spans 14 residues. The CDR3 DNA reads as TGTGCCAGCACCCGTACGACAGGGGCCTACGAGCAGTACTTC. Translation: CASTRTTGAYEQYF.

As regards this clonotype: Possible read error: a much larger clone is one base away. The chain recombines TRBV3-1 with TRBJ2-7; a possible D gene is TRBD1 (5 bases). CDR3 size: 14 residues. Trimming stripped 4 bases from V and 3 bases from J, with 13 bases between. The germline CDR1 and CDR2 sequences are LGHDT and YNNKEL (reference sequence). The CDR3 here is CASSRFPQGYEQYF. CDR3 in DNA: TGTGCCAGCAGCCGTTTTCCCCAGGGCTACGAGCAGTACTTC.

This clonotype was counted ten times or more. The rearrangement joins TRBV5-5 to TRBJ2-1; possibly TRBD1 or TRBD2 for D (6 bases each). The ends were cut back, 2 bases at V and 4 bases at J, with 22 bases in the middle. The CDR3 is 18 residues long. CDR1 and CDR2 from the germline V gene are SGHKS and YYEKEE (reference sequence). CDR3 DNA sequence: TGTGCCAGCAGCTTCCGCGCCGTGCCGGGGGCGCAGTACAATGAGCAGTTCTTC. Amino acid sequence: CASSFRAVPGAQYNEQFF.